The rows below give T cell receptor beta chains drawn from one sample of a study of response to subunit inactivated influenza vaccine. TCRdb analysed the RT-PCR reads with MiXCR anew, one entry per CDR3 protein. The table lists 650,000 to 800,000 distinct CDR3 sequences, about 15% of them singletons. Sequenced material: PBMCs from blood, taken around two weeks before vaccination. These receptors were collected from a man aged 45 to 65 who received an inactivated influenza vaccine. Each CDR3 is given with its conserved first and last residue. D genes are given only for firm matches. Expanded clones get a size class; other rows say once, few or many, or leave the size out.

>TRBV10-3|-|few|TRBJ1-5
CAISELWGGDQPQHF
TGTGCCATCAGTGAGCTGTGGGGAGGAGATCAGCCCCAGCATTTT
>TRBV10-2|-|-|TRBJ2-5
CASSVPWQETQYF
TGCGCCAGCAGTGTCCCCTGGCAAGAGACCCAGTACTTC
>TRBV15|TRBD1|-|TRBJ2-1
CATCRERGGIVDNEQFF
TGTGCCACCTGCAGAGAACGAGGGGGCATAGTCGACAATGAGCAGTTCTTC
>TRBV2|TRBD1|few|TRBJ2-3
CASKSGTDTDTQYF
TGTGCCAGCAAGTCCGGGACAGACACAGATACGCAGTATTTT
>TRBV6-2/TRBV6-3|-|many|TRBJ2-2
CASRTNTGELFF
TGTGCCAGCCGGACGAACACCGGGGAGCTGTTTTTT
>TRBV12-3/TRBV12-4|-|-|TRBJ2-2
CASSLEQGNTGELFF
TGTGCCAGCAGTTTGGAACAGGGGAACACCGGGGAGCTGTTTTTT
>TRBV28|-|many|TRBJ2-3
CASSLQGPDTQYF
TGTGCCAGCAGTTTACAGGGGCCAGATACGCAGTATTTT
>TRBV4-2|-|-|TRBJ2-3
CASSQGGTYFWADTQYF
TGTGCCAGCAGCCAAGGCGGGACCTACTTTTGGGCAGATACGCAGTATTTT
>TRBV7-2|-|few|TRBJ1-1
CASSTRDPKGAFF
TGTGCCAGCAGCACCAGGGACCCGAAGGGAGCTTTCTTT
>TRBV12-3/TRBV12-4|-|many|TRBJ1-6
CASSFSLRRDSPLHF
TGTGCCAGCAGTTTTTCTCTAAGGAGGGATTCACCCCTCCACTTT
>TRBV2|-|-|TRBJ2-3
CASSEDWQSDTQYF
TGTGCCAGCAGTGAAGACTGGCAGTCAGATACGCAGTATTTT
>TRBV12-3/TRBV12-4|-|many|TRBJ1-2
CASSLGLTKAGYTF
TGTGCCAGCAGTTTAGGTCTAACGAAGGCTGGCTACACCTTC
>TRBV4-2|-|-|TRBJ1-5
CASSRQVYQPQHF
TGTGCCAGCAGCCGACAGGTTTACCAGCCCCAGCATTTT
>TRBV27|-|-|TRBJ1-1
CASSRWGTEAFF
TGTGCCAGCAGCCGATGGGGCACTGAAGCTTTCTTT
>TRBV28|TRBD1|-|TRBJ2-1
CASSSGQSLNEQFF
TGTGCCAGCAGTTCGGGACAGTCCCTGAATGAGCAGTTCTTC
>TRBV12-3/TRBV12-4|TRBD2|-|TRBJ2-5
CASSGTSGGPETQYF
TGTGCCAGCAGTGGGACTAGCGGGGGGCCAGAGACCCAGTACTTC
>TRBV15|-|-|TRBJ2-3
CATSRDLQGADTQYF
TGTGCCACCAGCAGAGATCTGCAGGGAGCAGATACGCAGTATTTT